The T cell receptor (beta chain) described here comes from a study of blood T cell repertoires in COVID-19. Across the study: Acute-phase and convalescent COVID-19 samples originated in the United States, Italy and Spain. The analysed material was cDNA or gDNA that came from T cells, B-cell-depleted T cells, or PBMCs.

As processed by the authors: Estimation of nucleated cell counts relied on the amplification of reference gene primers. Data came from immunoSEQ multiplex PCR; TCRdb stores just in-frame clones and leaves some out. The DNA gave D and trimming, while V, J and clone size come from that table. The profile covers under 85,000 clones, with more than 80% appearing a single time and 13% taken by the ten largest. Seattle participants joined during active infection and were tracked over time. Losses at the gene ends were 8 bases for V and 2 bases for J; bases not matched to a gene: 14. The germline V gene has CDR1 LGHNA and CDR2 YNFKEQ. CDR3 length: 18 residues.

The specimen was peripheral blood. This chain links TRBV4-2 with TRBJ1-6; 8 nucleotides align to TRBD1. The receptor's source is a man aged 50-60 years with COVID-19, enrolled during active disease. The CDR3 loop reads CASRGQGAGEPYNSPLHF. The DNA for the CDR3 is TGTGCCAGCCGGGGCCAGGGGGCCGGGGAGCCCTATAATTCACCCCTCCACTTT.